Below are 31 T cell receptor beta chains sequenced from a single sample in a study of T-cell memory formation after mild COVID-19. TCRdb processed the 5' RACE reads anew with MiXCR; each CDR3 protein has one entry. The data contain 300,000 to 350,000 distinct CDR3 sequences, less than 20% of them seen just once; the ten biggest clones take up under 25%. Sequenced: PBMCs or a T cell subset sorted from them (not recorded which). The receptors here all came from a man between 18 and 29 years old who had mild COVID-19 (a few samples of this study predate the infection). Cell type and time point are not known.

There are a few counts of this clonotype. The chain couples TRBV7-9 to TRBJ1-3; TRBD1 might be the D (5 bases). V was trimmed by 5 bases and J by 4 bases, leaving 21 bases between them. The CDR3 has 17 amino acids. Germline lookup yields CDR1 SEHNR and CDR2 FQNEAQ (reference sequence). The CDR3 loop is CASSQGYRGVTGNTIYF. The CDR3 nucleotides are TGTGCCAGCAGCCAAGGCTATAGGGGAGTTACAGGAAACACCATATATTTT.

The V call is TRBV20-1, the J call TRBJ1-2, with unresolved D. CDR1 DFQATT and CDR2 SNEGSKA come from the germline V gene (reference sequence). With 8 bases removed from V and 7 bases from J, the gap between germline ends came to 8 bases. This CDR3 is built from 9 residues. In nucleotides, the CDR3 is TGCAGTCCGTCTAGTGGCTACACCTTC. Its translation: CSPSSGYTF.

This clonotype occurred a few times. The chain carries TRBV7-6 and TRBJ2-1; 8 nucleotides line up with TRBD2. This CDR3 is 15 amino acids long. Germline assignment: CDR1 SGHVS and CDR2 FNYEAQ. Trimming removed 5 bases from V and 10 bases from J; junction bases left unmatched: 13. The CDR3 DNA sequence: TGTGCCAGCAGCAGAAGGACTAGCCCGCAGAACGAGCAGTTCTTC. Translating it yields CASSRRTSPQNEQFF.

V is TRBV12-3 or TRBV12-4 and J is TRBJ2-3; D is ambiguous. The CDR3 spans 15 residues. V shed 7 bases and J shed 1 base, with 15 bases lying between them. The CDR3 spells CASTMMGGGTDTQYF. DNA of the CDR3: TGTGCCAGCACCATGATGGGTGGCGGCACAGATACGCAGTATTTT.

This clonotype was counted ten times or more. The V gene is TRBV7-3, the J gene TRBJ2-3, with TRBD1 as a possible D gene (5 bases). Germline CDR1 and CDR2: SGHTA and FQGTGA. V gave up 1 base and J gave up 1 base, with 12 bases separating them. There are 16 residues in the CDR3. This CDR3 reads CASSLNGALGTDTQYF. CDR3 in DNA: TGTGCCAGCAGCTTAAATGGGGCCTTAGGCACAGATACGCAGTATTTT.

This clonotype was seen more than once but under ten times. V is TRBV7-6 and J is TRBJ2-3; 14 bases are shared with TRBD2. Looked up from germline, CDR1 is SGHVS and CDR2 is FNYEAQ. The CDR3 totals 19 residues. V was pared by 7 bases and J by 0 bases, with 12 bases of the junction left unmatched. The CDR3 DNA follows: TGTGCCAGCACCATCTTGACTAGCGGGGGGGCCCTAAGCACAGATACGCAGTATTTT. This encodes CASTILTSGGALSTDTQYF.

The chain links TRBV20-1 to TRBJ2-7; D gene ambiguous. Germline CDR1 DFQATT, CDR2 SNEGSKA (reference sequence). This CDR3 contains 11 residues. V was clipped by 0 bases and J by 4 bases, with 4 bases between them. For the CDR3, the DNA is TGCAGTGCTAGAGAGGCTTACGAGCAGTACTTC. This sequence encodes CSAREAYEQYF.

The chain recombines TRBV7-6 with TRBJ2-7; D perhaps matches TRBD1 (6 bases). The CDR3 consists of 14 residues. CDR1 SGHVS and CDR2 FNYEAQ come from the germline V gene. Trimming shortened V by 4 bases and J by 2 bases, and 12 bases separated the two germline ends. In nucleotides, the CDR3 is TGTGCCAGCAGCTCCGAGGGACATACCTACGAGCAGTACTTC. Amino acid sequence: CASSSEGHTYEQYF.

In this sample, this clonotype turned up a few times. The chain has TRBV2 and TRBJ1-1, with D unclear. V dropped 7 bases and J dropped 4 bases, with 13 bases sitting between them. Germline V CDR1 and CDR2: SNHLY, FYNNEI. This CDR3 contains 13 residues. In nucleotides, the CDR3 is TGTGCCAGCATACCTCAGGTATTCACTGAAGCTTTCTTT. Translation gives CASIPQVFTEAFF.

This clonotype was detected only a few times. The rearrangement uses TRBV12-3 or TRBV12-4 and TRBJ1-5; TRBD1 agrees at 7 bases. There are 14 residues in the CDR3. With 5 bases clipped from V and 4 bases from J, the junction kept 5 bases outside the gene matches. CDR3 bases: TGTGCCAGCAGTCTGGACAGGAGGAATCAGCCCCAGCATTTT. Translating it yields CASSLDRRNQPQHF.

A few counts support this clonotype. This chain joins TRBV29-1 and TRBJ2-5; maybe TRBD1 (6 bases). Germline values: CDR1 SQVTM, CDR2 ANQGSEA. The V end lost 8 bases, the J end lost 5 bases, and 18 bases lay between the germline ends. This CDR3 has 13 amino acids. Here the CDR3 reads CSHEGQGWETQYF. CDR3 nucleotides: TGCAGCCATGAGGGTCAGGGGTGGGAGACCCAGTACTTC.

DNA for the CDR3: TGTGCCAGCACCGGGGGACAGGCGGGAGATACGCAGTATTTT. Its translation is CASTGGQAGDTQYF. The rearrangement joins TRBV12-3 or TRBV12-4 to TRBJ2-3; 8 bases are a match to TRBD1. The CDR3 extends over 14 amino acids. With V trimmed by 7 bases and J by 5 bases, 8 bases remained unmatched.

This clonotype was found a few times. In DNA, the CDR3 is TGTGCCAGCAGTTTAATCGGACAGGGCCTAGCCAAAAACATTCAGTACTTC. It encodes CASSLIGQGLAKNIQYF. The rearrangement links TRBV27 to TRBJ2-4; 8 bases agree with TRBD1. Germline lookup yields CDR1 MNHEY and CDR2 SMNVEV (reference sequence). The CDR3 covers 17 residues. The V segment lost 2 bases and the J segment 0 bases; nucleotides outside the gene matches: 6.

This clonotype was counted once. This chain joins TRBV2 and TRBJ1-2; tentatively, D is TRBD1 (5 bases). CDR3 length equals 16 residues. Trimming shortened V by 8 bases and J by 2 bases, and 21 bases separated the two germline ends. Germline lookup yields CDR1 SNHLY and CDR2 FYNNEI. The CDR3 is CASPKRAGRANYGYTF. The CDR3 bases are TGTGCCAGCCCAAAGCGGGCAGGGAGGGCCAACTATGGCTACACCTTC.

This chain uses TRBV12-3 or TRBV12-4 with TRBJ2-5; 7 bases are a match to TRBD2. V lost 5 bases and J lost 0; bases outside the gene matches: 3. This CDR3 is 14 amino acids long. The CDR3, as DNA: TGTGCCAGCAGTGCCGGGGGGTACCAAGAGACCCAGTACTTC. Residues: CASSAGGYQETQYF.

The gene calls are TRBV6-2 or TRBV6-3 and TRBJ2-7; D ambiguous. Trimming shortened V by 6 bases and J by 3 bases, and 6 bases separated the two germline ends. Per the germline V gene, CDR1 is MNHEY and CDR2 is SVGEGT. This CDR3 spans 11 amino acids. The CDR3 DNA reads TGTGCCAGCAGGCAGCTCTACGAGCAGTACTTC. The encoded protein is CASRQLYEQYF.

The chain uses TRBV5-6 and TRBJ2-5; no clear D. Germline values: CDR1 SGHDT, CDR2 YYEEEE. The length of the CDR3 is 14 residues. V lost 3 bases to trimming and J lost 7 bases, with 16 bases between them. Here the CDR3 reads CASSSRRYMGTQYF. The CDR3 nucleotides read TGTGCCAGCAGCTCCCGACGATACATGGGGACCCAGTACTTC.

In this sample, this clonotype turned up a few times. This rearrangement joins TRBV19 to TRBJ2-5; 9 nucleotides line up with TRBD2. The length of the CDR3 is 15 residues. CDR1 and CDR2 from the germline V gene are LNHDA and SQIVND (reference sequence). J gave up 5 bases and V 1 base, and 5 bases lay outside the gene matches. The CDR3 reads CASSIVAGGRETQYF. Here the CDR3 DNA reads TGTGCCAGTAGTATAGTTGCGGGGGGGCGCGAGACCCAGTACTTC.

The chain joins TRBV5-6 to TRBJ2-5; TRBD1 might be the D (5 bases). This CDR3 is built from 12 residues. Germline CDR1 and CDR2: SGHDT and YYEEEE. V lost 4 bases, J lost 2 bases, and 6 bases lay in between. CDR3 protein: CASSGAQETQYF. The CDR3 DNA reads TGTGCCAGCAGCGGGGCGCAAGAGACCCAGTACTTC.

The chain uses TRBV5-5 and TRBJ1-1, with D maybe TRBD1 (6 bases). Germline lookup yields CDR1 SGHKS and CDR2 YYEKEE (reference sequence). Trimming pared 4 bases from V and 0 bases from J, leaving 13 bases between. This CDR3 has 15 residues. The DNA for the CDR3 is TGTGCCAGCAGCGGCCGGGACACCCTGAACACTGAAGCTTTCTTT. It is translated as CASSGRDTLNTEAFF.

This clonotype showed up just a few times. CDR3 coding DNA: TGTGCCAGCAGCCCTCGACCCGGAGGAGTATACGAGCAGTACGTC. Protein product: CASSPRPGGVYEQYV. The chain is built from TRBV7-8 and TRBJ2-7; TRBD2 might be the D (5 bases). Trimming pared 5 bases from V and 4 bases from J, leaving 18 bases between. CDR1 and CDR2 from the germline V gene are SGHVS and FQNEAQ. The CDR3 loop spans 15 amino acids.

The chain links TRBV7-9 to TRBJ1-4; possible D gene TRBD1, 6 bases. CDR3 length equals 15 residues. Germline CDR1 SEHNR, CDR2 FQNEAQ (reference sequence). With 4 bases removed from V and 3 bases from J, the gap between germline ends came to 12 bases. CDR3: CASSSTGRANEKLFF. CDR3 DNA sequence: TGTGCCAGCAGCTCTACAGGGAGGGCTAATGAAAAACTGTTTTTT. The full variable domain, completed using reference TRBV7-9 and TRBJ1-4, is DTGVSQNPRHKITKRGQNVTFRCDPISEHNRLYWYRQTLGQGPEFLTYFQNEAQLEKSRLLSDRFSAERPKGSFSTLEIQRTEQGDSAMYLCASSSTGRANEKLFFGSGTQLSVL.

This clonotype has only a few counts. At one end the junction does not follow the germline gene, possibly because of a read error. This chain joins TRBV7-9 and TRBJ1-2, with 9 bases identical to TRBD1. This CDR3 contains 11 residues. Germline V gene sequence: CDR1 SEHNR, CDR2 FQNEAQ (reference sequence). The CDR3 sequence is CASSLGDRDSF. In nucleotides, the CDR3 is TGTGCCAGCAGCTTAGGGGACAGGGACTCCTTC.

The genes are TRBV20-1 and TRBJ1-2, with a weak D call TRBD1 (5 bases). With 6 bases removed from V and 1 base from J, the gap between germline ends came to 21 bases. This CDR3 has 16 residues. Germline CDR1 DFQATT, CDR2 SNEGSKA (reference sequence). The CDR3 is CSAPITRGTVNYGYTF. Written as DNA, the CDR3 is TGCAGTGCGCCGATCACGCGAGGGACCGTTAACTATGGCTACACCTTC.

Only a few counts were recorded for this clonotype. V usage is TRBV20-1 and J usage is TRBJ2-3, with 7 bases aligning to TRBD1. The CDR3 consists of 15 residues. Germline CDR1 and CDR2: DFQATT and SNEGSKA (reference sequence). V gave up 6 bases and J gave up 6 bases; unmatched junction bases: 15. The chain's CDR3 is CSAPSPGQRMDTQYF. CDR3 sequence (DNA): TGCAGTGCCCCTAGTCCGGGACAGCGGATGGATACGCAGTATTTT.

This clonotype was counted between two and nine times. The V and J genes are TRBV12-3 or TRBV12-4 and TRBJ2-4, with D tentatively TRBD1 (6 bases). This CDR3 is 13 amino acids long. V was cut by 6 bases and J by 7 bases, with 13 bases left in between. The CDR3 loop is CASRKGEENIQYF. The CDR3 DNA follows: TGTGCCAGCAGAAAGGGGGAAGAGAACATTCAGTACTTC.

There are a few counts of this clonotype. J is TRBJ2-5 and V is TRBV12-3 or TRBV12-4; 7 positions match TRBD2. V shed 9 bases, J shed 2 bases, and the junction held 9 bases outside the gene matches. CDR3 size: 14 residues. CDR3 in DNA: TGTGCCAGACGAAACGGGACTACACAAGAGACCCAGTACTTC. Protein sequence: CARRNGTTQETQYF.

This chain connects TRBV7-3 to TRBJ2-2; D might be TRBD1 or TRBD2, each matching 6 bases. The CDR3 extends over 14 amino acids. V gave up 5 bases and J gave up 5 bases, with 12 bases separating them. Germline V lookup: CDR1 SGHTA, CDR2 FQGTGA. The CDR3 here is CASSAGHRTGELFF. CDR3 nucleotides: TGTGCCAGCAGCGCGGGACACCGGACCGGGGAGCTGTTTTTT. Looking up the rest from reference TRBV7-3 and TRBJ2-2 gives the full variable domain: GAGVSQTPSNKVTEKGKYVELRCDPISGHTALYWYRQSLGQGPEFLIYFQGTGAADDSGLPNDRFFAVRPEGSVSTLKIQRTERGDSAVYLCASSAGHRTGELFFGEGSRLTVL.

The chain employs TRBV6-1 and TRBJ1-1; TRBD1 matches 8 bases. This CDR3 is built from 13 residues. Germline CDR1 MNHNS, CDR2 SASEGT. V lost 3 bases and J lost 11; bases outside the gene matches: 8. CDR3 in amino acids: CASSEGTGRGAFF. DNA of the CDR3: TGTGCCAGCAGTGAGGGGACAGGTCGAGGGGCTTTCTTT.

The table lists this clonotype with many counts. The rearrangement joins TRBV7-9 to TRBJ2-2; TRBD1 matches at 9 bases. The CDR3 runs to 15 residues. From germline, CDR1 is SEHNR and CDR2 FQNEAQ (reference sequence). With V trimmed by 6 bases and J by 4 bases, 6 bases remained unmatched. The CDR3 loop reads CASSSDRGGTGELFF. CDR3 bases: TGTGCCAGCAGTTCGGACAGGGGTGGCACCGGGGAGCTGTTTTTT.

In regard to this clonotype: At one boundary the junction diverges from the germline segment, which might be a read error. This chain joins TRBV7-2 and TRBJ1-1; D perhaps matches TRBD1 (6 bases). CDR1 is SGHTA and CDR2 is FQGNSA in the germline V gene. The CDR3 loop spans 13 amino acids. The CDR3: CDSSRGGGKEAFF. The CDR3 nucleotides are TGTGACAGCAGTCGGGGAGGGGGAAAGGAGGCTTTCTTT.